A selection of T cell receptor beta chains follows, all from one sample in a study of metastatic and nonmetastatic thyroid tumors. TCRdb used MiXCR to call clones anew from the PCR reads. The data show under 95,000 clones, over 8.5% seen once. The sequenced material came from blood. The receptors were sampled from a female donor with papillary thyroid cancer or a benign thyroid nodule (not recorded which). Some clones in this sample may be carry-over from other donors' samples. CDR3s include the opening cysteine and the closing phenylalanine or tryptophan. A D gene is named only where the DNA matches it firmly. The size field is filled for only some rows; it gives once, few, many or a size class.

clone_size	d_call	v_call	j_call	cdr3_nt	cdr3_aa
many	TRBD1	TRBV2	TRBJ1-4	TGTGCCAGCAGCCAGGACAGGGGGGCTGAAAAACTGTTTTTT	CASSQDRGAEKLFF
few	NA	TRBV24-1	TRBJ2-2	TGTGCCACCAGTGATTGGGGGGCTAACACCTGGGAGCTGTTTTTT	CATSDWGANTWELFF
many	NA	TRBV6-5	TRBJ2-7	TGTGCCAGCAGTTACTCGAGGCTCCTGGCCCACGAGCAGTACTTC	CASSYSRLLAHEQYF
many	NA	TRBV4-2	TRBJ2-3	TGTGCCAGCAGCCACCAGAGCGATACGCAGTATTTT	CASSHQSDTQYF
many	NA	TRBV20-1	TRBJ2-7	TGCAGTGCTAGAAGTACCCACGAGCAGTACTTC	CSARSTHEQYF
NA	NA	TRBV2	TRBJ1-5	TGTGCCAGCAGTGAACAAACCAGCAATCAGCCCCAGCATTTT	CASSEQTSNQPQHF
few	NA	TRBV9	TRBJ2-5	TGTGCCAGCAGCCCCCCGGACCCGCAAGAGACCCAGTACTTC	CASSPPDPQETQYF
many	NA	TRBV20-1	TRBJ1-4	TGCAGTGCTTCACTACGGGGCGAAAAACTGTTTTTT	CSASLRGEKLFF
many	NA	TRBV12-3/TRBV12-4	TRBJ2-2	TGTGCCAGCAGTTTAGCGAAAGTAGCGGTGAAAACCGGGGAGCTGTTTTTT	CASSLAKVAVKTGELFF
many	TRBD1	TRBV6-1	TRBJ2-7	TGTGCCAGCAGTGAGGACAGGCGGGAGCAGTACTTC	CASSEDRREQYF
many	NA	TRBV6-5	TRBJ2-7	TGTGCCAGCAGTTACGGTAGCACAACCTACGAGCAGTACTTC	CASSYGSTTYEQYF
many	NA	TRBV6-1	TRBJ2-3	TGTGCCAGCAGAGCCTTAGGTACGCAGTATTTT	CASRALGTQYF
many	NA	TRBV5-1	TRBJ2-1	TGCGCCAGCAGCTTGGACCCGGGACATAGCTACAATGAGCAGTTCTTC	CASSLDPGHSYNEQFF
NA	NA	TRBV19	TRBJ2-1	TGTGCCAGTAGTATAGGGAACAGGGCTGGCTACAATGAGCAGTTCTTC	CASSIGNRAGYNEQFF
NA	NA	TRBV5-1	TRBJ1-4	TGCGCCAGCAGCCCCGGAATGACTAATGAAAAACTGTTTTTT	CASSPGMTNEKLFF
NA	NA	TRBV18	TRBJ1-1	TGTGCCAGCTCACGAATGAAACAGACGAACACTGAAGCTTTCTTT	CASSRMKQTNTEAFF
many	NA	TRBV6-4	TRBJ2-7	TGTGCCAGCAGTGAGCACTCCTACGAGCAGTACTTC	CASSEHSYEQYF
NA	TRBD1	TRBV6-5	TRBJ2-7	TGTGCCAGCAGCCGATCACCGGGACAGGCAAAAAGGACCTACGAGCAGTACTTC	CASSRSPGQAKRTYEQYF
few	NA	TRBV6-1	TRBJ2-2	TGTGCCAGCGACACTCTGGGGGAAGGATTGACCGGGGAGCTGTTTTTT	CASDTLGEGLTGELFF
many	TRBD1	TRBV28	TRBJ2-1	TGTGCCAGCAGCAACAGGGGGTCGAACAATGAGCAGTTCTTC	CASSNRGSNNEQFF
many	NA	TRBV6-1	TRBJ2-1	TGTGCCAGCAGCCAAGACTCCCCATCCTACAATGAGCAGTTCTTC	CASSQDSPSYNEQFF
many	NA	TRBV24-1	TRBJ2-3	TGTGCCACCAGTGATTTGGCCAGCGACACAGATACGCAGTATTTT	CATSDLASDTDTQYF
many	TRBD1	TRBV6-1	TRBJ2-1	TGTGCCAGCAGTACGGGACAGGGGGATTACAATGAGCAGTTCTTC	CASSTGQGDYNEQFF
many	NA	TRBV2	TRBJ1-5	TGTGCCAGCAGAACAAATCCGGGGACCAGCCGCAATCAGCCCCAGCATTTT	CASRTNPGTSRNQPQHF
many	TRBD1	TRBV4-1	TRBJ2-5	TGCGCCAGCAGCCGGTATGGACAGGGCAGTGAGACCCAGTACTTC	CASSRYGQGSETQYF
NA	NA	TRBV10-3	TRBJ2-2	TGTGCCATCAGTGAGTCGATTCGGAACACCGGGGAGCTGTTTTTT	CAISESIRNTGELFF
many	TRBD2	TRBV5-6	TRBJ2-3	TGTGCCAGCAGCTTGTTCGAGCGGGGACCTTCCGGCACAGATACGCAGTATTTT	CASSLFERGPSGTDTQYF
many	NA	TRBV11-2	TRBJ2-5	TGTGCCAGCAGCTTAGAAATCCCAGAGACCCAGTACTTC	CASSLEIPETQYF
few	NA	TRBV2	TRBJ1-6	TGTGCCAGCATCGACAGGCCCTATAATTCACCCCTCCACTTT	CASIDRPYNSPLHF
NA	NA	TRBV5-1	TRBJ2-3	TGCGCCAGCAGCTTAAACGGGCCTACTAGCACAGATACGCAGTATTTT	CASSLNGPTSTDTQYF
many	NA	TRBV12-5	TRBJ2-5	TGTGCTAGTGGTCCCGGGGTCAATAATTTTGAGACCCAGTACTTC	CASGPGVNNFETQYF
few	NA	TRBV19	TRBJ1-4	TGTGCCAGTAGTAACTTACTTAATGAAAAACTGTTTTTT	CASSNLLNEKLFF
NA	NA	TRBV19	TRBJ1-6	TGTGCCAGTAGTCGCCGGGGGAATTCACCCCTCCACTTT	CASSRRGNSPLHF
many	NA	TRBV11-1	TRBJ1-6	TGTGCCAGCAGCACGAGAATCGGGGCCTATAATTCACCCCTCCACTTT	CASSTRIGAYNSPLHF
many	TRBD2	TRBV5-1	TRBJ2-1	TGCGCCAGCAGTTTACGGACTAGCGGTCTGGGTGAGCAGTTCTTC	CASSLRTSGLGEQFF
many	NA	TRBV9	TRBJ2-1	TGTGCCAGCAGCGTAGCTTCACGGGGGAATAGGTATGAGCAGTTCTTC	CASSVASRGNRYEQFF
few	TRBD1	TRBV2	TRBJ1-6	TGTGCCAGCAGGCAGGGACAGGGTGGCTCACCCCTCCACTTT	CASRQGQGGSPLHF